This TCR beta chain originates from a study of control samples from healthy donors and cancer patients. The CDR3 has 16 amino acids. Trimming left V 4 bases short and J 2 bases short, with 18 bases between. The germline V gene encodes CDR1 SGHRS and CDR2 YFSETQ. The repertoire was sequenced with immunoSEQ multiplex PCR; TCRdb's copy has only in-frame clones and lacks some. The sample carries approximately 150,000 clones, just over 95% recorded once. The rearrangement links TRBV5-1 to TRBJ1-2; D call uncertain. The sequence derives from a woman under 40 in good health. The sequenced sample was blood. Here the CDR3 DNA reads TGCGCCAGCAGCGCCGACCCACGGGCCGCAAACTATGGCTACACCTTC. It encodes CASSADPRAANYGYTF. Full variable domain (rest looked up from reference TRBV5-1 and TRBJ1-2): KAGVTQTPRYLIKTRGQQVTLSCSPISGHRSVSWYQQTPGQGLQFLFEYFSETQRNKGNFPGRFSGRQFSNSRSEMNVSTLELGDSALYLCASSADPRAANYGYTFGSGTRLTVV.